These 16 T cell receptor beta chains share one sample of origin, sequenced in a study of shared clonotypes between healthy human individuals (dated by TCRdb to 2018 to 2020). Libraries were made using the immunoSEQ multiplex PCR assay. TCRdb retrieved this table from immuneACCESS and kept in-frame rearrangements only. Not all clones are present; in checked studies, unresolved V genes account for under half, and no reason is known for the remainder. Across this sample there are 1,400,000 or so clones, with about 98.5% seen only once. The top ten clones comprise around 0.38% of the sample. Input material: naive CD4+ T cells sorted from blood. Reading the label with the study, this specimen's cell subset or site is: CD45RA+ positively selected. Receptors were obtained from a man aged 25 to 40 in good health.

A note on this clone: The same CDR3 is also encoded by other DNA sequences in this sample. J is TRBJ2-7 and V is TRBV28; TRBD1 agrees at 7 bases. CDR3 length: 13 residues. Losses at the gene ends were 6 bases for V and 5 bases for J; bases not matched to a gene: 7. The germline CDR1 and CDR2 sequences are MDHEN and SYDVKM. The chain's CDR3 is CASRQTGSHEQYF. Here the CDR3 DNA reads TGTGCCAGCAGACAGACAGGGTCCCACGAGCAGTACTTC.

The J gene is TRBJ2-2, the V gene TRBV7-9; weak D call: TRBD1 (6 bases). CDR1 SEHNR and CDR2 FQNEAQ come from the germline V gene (reference sequence). This CDR3 region has 18 residues. V was trimmed by 1 base and J by 6 bases, leaving 21 bases between them. CDR3 sequence: CASSLDFFSGEYAGELFF. As DNA, the CDR3 is TGTGCCAGCAGCTTAGATTTCTTCTCAGGGGAGTACGCCGGGGAGCTGTTTTTT. The whole variable domain, remainder taken from reference TRBV7-9 and TRBJ2-2, is DTGVSQNPRHKITKRGQNVTFRCDPISEHNRLYWYRQTLGQGPEFLTYFQNEAQLEKSRLLSDRFSAERPKGSFSTLEIQRTEQGDSAMYLCASSLDFFSGEYAGELFFGEGSRLTVL.

The chain joins TRBV18 to TRBJ2-1; possibly TRBD1 for D (6 bases). This CDR3 spans 14 amino acids. With 6 bases removed from V and 3 bases from J, the gap between germline ends came to 12 bases. The V gene's germline CDR1 is KGHSH and CDR2 LQKENI. The CDR3 DNA is TGTGCCAGCTCGTCAGGGGCCGACTACAATGAGCAGTTCTTC. This gives the protein CASSSGADYNEQFF.

The rearrangement links TRBV6-5 to TRBJ1-2; D is undetermined. The germline V gene has CDR1 MNHEY and CDR2 SVGAGI. V shed 6 bases and J shed 0 bases, with 11 bases lying between them. CDR3 length: 14 residues. CDR3 amino acids: CASSTEGTNYGYTF. The CDR3 coding sequence is TGTGCCAGCAGCACCGAGGGTACTAACTATGGCTACACCTTC.

The chain uses TRBV2 and TRBJ1-1; D uncertain. V was pared by 4 bases and J by 1 base, with 10 bases between. The CDR3 length is 14 residues. The germline CDR1 and CDR2 sequences are SNHLY and FYNNEI. CDR3 residues: CASSGSYKNTEAFF. Here the CDR3 DNA reads TGTGCCAGCAGTGGTTCTTACAAGAACACTGAAGCTTTCTTT.

In this sample, this clone turned up once. Written as DNA, the CDR3 is TGCGCCAGCAGCCGAAGAGGGGGCATCGAGACCCAGTACTTC. Translated, it gives CASSRRGGIETQYF. The rearrangement uses TRBV4-1 and TRBJ2-5, with 7 bases aligning to TRBD1. Germline CDR1 is MGHRA and CDR2 is YSYEKL. V lost 4 bases to trimming and J lost 5 bases; unmatched junction nucleotides: 7. The CDR3 spans 14 residues.

The rearrangement uses TRBV4-3 and TRBJ1-5; D remains ambiguous. The V gene lost 1 base and the J gene lost 4 bases, with 11 bases spanning the gap. The CDR3 is made up of 15 amino acids. Per germline, CDR1 LGHNA and CDR2 YSLEER. The CDR3 bases are TGCGCCAGCAGCCAAGCGGCGGCCATAAATCAGCCCCAGCATTTT. Its translation: CASSQAAAINQPQHF.

This chain joins TRBV5-8 and TRBJ1-4; weak D call: TRBD1 (5 bases). The CDR3 consists of 18 residues. The germline V gene encodes CDR1 SGHTS and CDR2 YDEGEE. Trimming took 5 bases from V and 5 from J, leaving 25 bases between them. As DNA, the CDR3 is TGTGCCAGCAGTCCAATCTCATCACGGGGCAGAGAAAATGAAAAACTGTTTTTT. Protein: CASSPISSRGRENEKLFF.

The count of this clone is one. The rearrangement uses TRBV7-8 and TRBJ2-1, with D tentatively TRBD1 (6 bases). Per germline, CDR1 SGHVS and CDR2 FQNEAQ. This CDR3 is 15 amino acids long. With 3 bases removed from V and 4 bases from J, the gap between germline ends came to 13 bases. CDR3 sequence (DNA): TGTGCCAGCAGCTTCACAGGGAGCGATTACAATGAGCAGTTCTTC. This translates into CASSFTGSDYNEQFF.

The chain couples TRBV11-2 to TRBJ2-5; perhaps TRBD1 as D (6 bases). The CDR3 has 15 amino acids. Between the trimmed V and J ends, which lost 5 bases and 6 bases, there was a span of 19 bases. Germline CDR1 reads SGHAT; CDR2 reads FQNNGV. The CDR3 is CASSPRTTGMKTQYF. CDR3 in DNA: TGTGCCAGCAGCCCCCGCACTACAGGGATGAAGACCCAGTACTTC.

The V and J genes are TRBV5-6 and TRBJ2-1; a possible D gene is TRBD2 (5 bases). Germline CDR1 reads SGHDT; CDR2 reads YYEEEE. CDR3 length equals 16 residues. V was pared by 4 bases and J by 4 bases, with 18 bases between. The chain's CDR3 is CASSTDIRRPYNEQFF. DNA of the CDR3: TGTGCCAGCAGCACCGACATTCGGAGGCCGTACAATGAGCAGTTCTTC.

The chain links TRBV27 to TRBJ2-7; D is possibly TRBD1 (5 bases). This CDR3 contains 14 residues. V lost 2 bases and J 2 bases, leaving 10 bases between the germline ends. Germline CDR1 reads MNHEY; CDR2 reads SMNVEV (reference sequence). Written as DNA, the CDR3 is TGTGCCAGCAGTTTAGAAGCAGGGACCTACGAGCAGTACTTC. Protein: CASSLEAGTYEQYF.

V and J are TRBV30 and TRBJ2-7; a weak D match, TRBD1 (5 bases). Trimming left V 4 bases short and J 0 bases short, with 16 bases between. The CDR3 runs to 15 residues. The germline V gene has CDR1 GTSNPN and CDR2 SVGIG (reference sequence). CDR3 DNA: TGTGCCTGGAAAAGACTGACAGATTACTCCTACGAGCAGTACTTC. It specifies CAWKRLTDYSYEQYF.

The V and J genes are TRBV28 and TRBJ2-7; 10 bases are a match to TRBD1. The CDR3 totals 12 residues. Germline V lookup: CDR1 MDHEN, CDR2 SYDVKM. The CDR3 sequence: CVTTGGPYEQYF. Written as DNA, the CDR3 is TGTGTTACGACAGGGGGCCCCTACGAGCAGTACTTC.

The gene calls are TRBV7-8 and TRBJ1-1; D perhaps matches TRBD1 (5 bases). The CDR3 covers 16 residues. V was pared by 1 base and J by 1 base, with 13 bases between. Germline CDR1 is SGHVS and CDR2 is FQNEAQ. In DNA form, the CDR3 reads TGTGCCAGCAGCTTAGTGGTCCAGGGTACGAACACTGAAGCTTTCTTT. This sequence encodes CASSLVVQGTNTEAFF.

The gene calls are TRBV5-1 and TRBJ1-1; 8 bases match TRBD1. In germline, CDR1 is SGHRS, CDR2 YFSETQ. The trim removed 1 base at V and 6 bases at J, leaving 17 bases unmatched. The CDR3 is 18 residues long. For the CDR3, the DNA is TGCGCCAGCAGCTTGCATATCAGGGGGCGCAGGTATTACGCTGAAGCTTTCTTT. It yields the protein CASSLHIRGRRYYAEAFF.